This TCR beta chain was profiled in a study of T cell clonality in common variable immunodeficiency. Trimming removed 4 bases from V and 4 bases from J; junction bases left unmatched: 6. The CDR3 totals 15 residues. The germline gives CDR1 LNHDA, CDR2 SQIVND (reference sequence). Here immunoSEQ multiplex PCR was the method, and the copy in TCRdb shows in-frame clones only, minus some. This sample carries 40,000 to 65,000 clones, none of them present only once. This clone came up many times. The read ends 3 residues early relative to the CDR3; the germline J gene fills the gap. The sequencing sample was made of peripheral blood mononuclear cells. This sequence was found in a person aged 18 to 75 in good health. V is TRBV19 and J is TRBJ2-7; 11 bases line up with TRBD1. The chain's CDR3 is CASSNFGTGGYEQYF. The CDR3 bases that were read are TGTGCCAGTAGTAATTTCGGGACAGGGGGGTACGAG.